This TCR beta chain was captured by sequencing in a study of T cells after yellow fever vaccination. Germline V CDR1 and CDR2: SEHNR, FQNEAQ (reference sequence). Trimming removed 3 bases at V and 14 bases at J, with 15 bases between. This CDR3 comprises 12 residues. The TCR cDNA carried a universal primer site and UMIs from 5'RACE template switching. TCRdb reprocessed the 5' RACE reads with MiXCR, giving one entry per CDR3 protein. The top ten hold around 15% of the sample, which has 550,000 to 750,000 distinct CDR3 sequences, roughly 13% seen once. This clonotype was counted a few times. Its antigen is as yet unknown. Study outcomes and limitations: Researchers report a weaker secondary response that nonetheless peaked faster, day 5 versus 15.

This sequence joins TRBV7-9 and TRBJ2-3; weak D call: TRBD2 (5 bases). The starting material was PBMCs, obtained on the day of the yellow fever booster vaccination. The receptor was isolated from a man aged 30-40 years who received the YFV17D yellow fever vaccine. The CDR3 sequence is CASSFQRGWRYF. Written as DNA, the CDR3 is TGTGCCAGCAGCTTCCAACGGGGATGGAGGTATTTT.